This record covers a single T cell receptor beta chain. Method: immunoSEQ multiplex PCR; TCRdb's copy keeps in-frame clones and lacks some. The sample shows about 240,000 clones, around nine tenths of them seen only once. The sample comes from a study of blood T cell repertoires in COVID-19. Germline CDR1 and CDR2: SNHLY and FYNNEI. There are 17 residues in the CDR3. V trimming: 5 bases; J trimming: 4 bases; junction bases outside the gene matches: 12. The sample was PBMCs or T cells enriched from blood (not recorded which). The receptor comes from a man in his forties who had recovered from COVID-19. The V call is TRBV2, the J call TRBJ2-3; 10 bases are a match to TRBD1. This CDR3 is CASSLPGQGLGPDTQYF. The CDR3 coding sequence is TGTGCCAGCAGTCTACCGGGACAGGGGCTGGGTCCAGATACGCAGTATTTT.